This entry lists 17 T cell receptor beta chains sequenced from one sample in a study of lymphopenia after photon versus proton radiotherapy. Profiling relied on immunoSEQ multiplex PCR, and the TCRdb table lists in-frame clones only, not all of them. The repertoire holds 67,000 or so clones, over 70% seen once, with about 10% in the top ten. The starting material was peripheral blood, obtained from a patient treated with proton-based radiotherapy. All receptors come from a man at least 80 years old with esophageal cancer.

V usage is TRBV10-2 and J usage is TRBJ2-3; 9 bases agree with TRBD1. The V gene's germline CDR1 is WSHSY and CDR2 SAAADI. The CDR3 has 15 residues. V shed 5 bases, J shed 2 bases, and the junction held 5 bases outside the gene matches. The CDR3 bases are TGCGCCAGCAGTACCCGGACAGGGGTCACAGATACGCAGTATTTT. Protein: CASSTRTGVTDTQYF.

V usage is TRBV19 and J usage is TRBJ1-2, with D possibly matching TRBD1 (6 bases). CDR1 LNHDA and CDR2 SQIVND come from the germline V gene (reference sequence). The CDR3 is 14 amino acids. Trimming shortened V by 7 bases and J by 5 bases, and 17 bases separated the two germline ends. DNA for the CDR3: TGTGCCAGTAAAGAAGCGGTACAGGGTTATGGCTACACCTTC. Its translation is CASKEAVQGYGYTF. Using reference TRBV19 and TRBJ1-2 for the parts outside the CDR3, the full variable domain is DGGITQSPKYLFRKEGQNVTLSCEQNLNHDAMYWYRQDPGQGLRLIYYSQIVNDFQKGDIAEGYSVSREKKESFPLTVTSAQKNPTAFYLCASKEAVQGYGYTFGSGTRLTVV.

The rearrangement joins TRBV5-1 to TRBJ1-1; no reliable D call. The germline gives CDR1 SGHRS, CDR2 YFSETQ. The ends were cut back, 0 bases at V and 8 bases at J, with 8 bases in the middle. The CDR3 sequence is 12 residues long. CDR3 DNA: TGCGCCAGCAGCTTGGGGGAGAGGGAAGCTTTCTTT. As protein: CASSLGEREAFF.

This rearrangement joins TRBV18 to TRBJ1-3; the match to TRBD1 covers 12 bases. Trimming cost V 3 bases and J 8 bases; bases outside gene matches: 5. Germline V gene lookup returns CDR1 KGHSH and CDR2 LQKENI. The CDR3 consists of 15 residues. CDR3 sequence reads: CASSPGTGGRDTIYF. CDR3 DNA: TGTGCCAGCTCACCCGGGACAGGGGGCCGAGACACCATATATTTT.

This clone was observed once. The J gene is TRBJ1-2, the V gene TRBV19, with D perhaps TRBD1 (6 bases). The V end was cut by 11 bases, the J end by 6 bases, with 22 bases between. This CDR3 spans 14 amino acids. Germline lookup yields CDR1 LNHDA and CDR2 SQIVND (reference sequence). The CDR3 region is CASEGGAHLNGYTF. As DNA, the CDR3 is TGTGCCTCTGAGGGGGGGGCGCATTTAAATGGCTACACCTTC.

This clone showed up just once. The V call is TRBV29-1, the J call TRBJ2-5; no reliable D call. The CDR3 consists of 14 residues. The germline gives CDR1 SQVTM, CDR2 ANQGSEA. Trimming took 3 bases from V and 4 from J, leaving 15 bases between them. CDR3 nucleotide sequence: TGCAGCGTTGAGGACCCCCGCACCATAGAGACCCAGTACTTC. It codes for CSVEDPRTIETQYF.

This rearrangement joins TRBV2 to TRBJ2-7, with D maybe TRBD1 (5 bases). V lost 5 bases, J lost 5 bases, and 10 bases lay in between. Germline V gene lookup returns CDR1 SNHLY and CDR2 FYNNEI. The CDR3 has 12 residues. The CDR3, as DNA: TGTGCCAGCAGTAGGGGTCCGGACGAGCAGTACTTC. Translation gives CASSRGPDEQYF.

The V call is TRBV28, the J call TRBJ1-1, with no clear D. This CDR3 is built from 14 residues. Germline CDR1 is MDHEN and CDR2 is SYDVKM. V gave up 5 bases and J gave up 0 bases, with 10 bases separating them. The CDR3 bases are TGTGCCAGCAGTCCCCCAACAATGAACACTGAAGCTTTCTTT. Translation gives CASSPPTMNTEAFF.

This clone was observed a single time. The CDR3 DNA reads TGTGCCAGCTCACCCGGACAGGGGGCTGAAGAGACCCAGTACTTC. Translated: CASSPGQGAEETQYF. J is TRBJ2-5 and V is TRBV18; 11 bases agree with TRBD1. Germline-derived CDR1 and CDR2 are KGHSH and LQKENI. Trimming cost V 3 bases and J 3 bases; bases outside gene matches: 3. This CDR3 is 15 amino acids long.

CDR3 nucleotides: TGTGCCAGCAGTGATCGGCGCGGGGGGACCTACGAGCAGTACTTC. Protein product: CASSDRRGGTYEQYF. The rearrangement uses TRBV6-1 and TRBJ2-7, with TRBD2 identical over 8 bases. Germline V gene data show CDR1 as MNHNS and CDR2 as SASEGT. The CDR3 spans 15 residues. With 3 bases clipped from V and 2 bases from J, the junction kept 6 bases outside the gene matches.

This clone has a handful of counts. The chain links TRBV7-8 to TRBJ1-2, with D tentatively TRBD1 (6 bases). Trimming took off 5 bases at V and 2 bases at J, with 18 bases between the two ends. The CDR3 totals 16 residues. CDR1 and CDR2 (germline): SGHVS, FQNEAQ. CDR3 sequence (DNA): TGTGCCAGCAGCCCCTTCGGACAGCGGCAAAACTATGGCTACACCTTC. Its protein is CASSPFGQRQNYGYTF.

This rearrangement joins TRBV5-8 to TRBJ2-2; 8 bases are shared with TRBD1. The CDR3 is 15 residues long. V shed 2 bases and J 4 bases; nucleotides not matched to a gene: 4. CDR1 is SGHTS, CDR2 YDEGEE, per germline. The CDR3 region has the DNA TGTGCCAGCAGCTTAGGACAGGGAAGCACCGGGGAGCTGTTTTTT. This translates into CASSLGQGSTGELFF.

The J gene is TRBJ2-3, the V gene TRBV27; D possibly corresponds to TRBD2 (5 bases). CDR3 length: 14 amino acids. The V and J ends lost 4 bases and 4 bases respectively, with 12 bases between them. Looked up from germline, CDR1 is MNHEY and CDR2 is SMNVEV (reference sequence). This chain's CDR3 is CASSSRGDADTQYF. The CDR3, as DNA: TGTGCCAGCAGTTCCCGGGGAGATGCAGATACGCAGTATTTT.

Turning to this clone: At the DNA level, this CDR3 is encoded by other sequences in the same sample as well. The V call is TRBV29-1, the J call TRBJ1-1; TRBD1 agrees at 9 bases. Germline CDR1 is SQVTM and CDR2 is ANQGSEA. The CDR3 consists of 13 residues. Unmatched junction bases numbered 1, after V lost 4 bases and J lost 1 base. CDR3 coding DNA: TGCAGCGTTGCGACAGGGGGGAACACTGAAGCTTTCTTT. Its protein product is CSVATGGNTEAFF.

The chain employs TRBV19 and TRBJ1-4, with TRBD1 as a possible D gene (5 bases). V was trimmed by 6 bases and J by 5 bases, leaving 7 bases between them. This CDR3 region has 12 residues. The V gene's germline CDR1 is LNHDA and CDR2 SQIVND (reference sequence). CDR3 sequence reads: CASRDINEKLFF. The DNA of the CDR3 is TGTGCCAGTAGGGACATAAATGAAAAACTGTTTTTT. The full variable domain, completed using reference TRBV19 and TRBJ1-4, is DGGITQSPKYLFRKEGQNVTLSCEQNLNHDAMYWYRQDPGQGLRLIYYSQIVNDFQKGDIAEGYSVSREKKESFPLTVTSAQKNPTAFYLCASRDINEKLFFGSGTQLSVL.

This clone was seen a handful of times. CDR3 nucleotides: TGTGCCTGGAGTGTGGGCTCCCTTAGCACAGATACGCAGTATTTT. Translation: CAWSVGSLSTDTQYF. The chain recombines TRBV30 with TRBJ2-3; D unresolved. CDR3 length: 15 amino acids. CDR1 is GTSNPN, CDR2 SVGIG, per germline (reference sequence). Trimming shortened V by 0 bases and J by 0 bases, and 10 bases separated the two germline ends.

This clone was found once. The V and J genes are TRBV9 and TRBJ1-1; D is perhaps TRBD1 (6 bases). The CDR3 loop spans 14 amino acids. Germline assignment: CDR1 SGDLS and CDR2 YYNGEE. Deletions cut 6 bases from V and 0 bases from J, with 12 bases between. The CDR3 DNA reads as TGTGCCAGCACCCGGACAGCCATGAACACTGAAGCTTTCTTT. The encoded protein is CASTRTAMNTEAFF.